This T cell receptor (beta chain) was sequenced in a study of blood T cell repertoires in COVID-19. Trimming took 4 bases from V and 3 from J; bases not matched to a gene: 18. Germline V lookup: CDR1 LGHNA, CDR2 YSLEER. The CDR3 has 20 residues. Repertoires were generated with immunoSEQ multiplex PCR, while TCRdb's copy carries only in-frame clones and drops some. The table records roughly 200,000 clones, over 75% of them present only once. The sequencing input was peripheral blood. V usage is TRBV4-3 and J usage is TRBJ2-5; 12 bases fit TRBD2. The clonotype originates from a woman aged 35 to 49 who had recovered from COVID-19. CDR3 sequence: CASSRKTSGSRDGDEETQYF. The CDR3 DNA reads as TGCGCCAGCAGCCGGAAGACTAGCGGGAGTAGGGATGGGGACGAAGAGACCCAGTACTTC.